This TCR beta chain was profiled in a study of T cell responses to AZD1222 COVID-19 vaccine. Study at large: Second doses at about 4 or about 12 weeks were pooled. Broader study findings: Compared with day 0, the breadth and depth of the Spike-specific TCR repertoire rose significantly after two doses of AZD1222. Most donors were white British and more were female, and clonal diversity was possibly underestimated. Reportedly, nearly half of unique spike TCRs recognized epitopes outside B.1.351/B.1.1.7 mutations.

Details on this clone: Antigen: not known.

This CDR3 has 15 residues. Germline CDR1 SGHVS, CDR2 FQNEAQ. V lost 5 bases to trimming and J lost 3 bases; unmatched junction nucleotides: 9. Sequencing was performed with immunoSEQ multiplex PCR; in TCRdb, only in-frame clones are kept and a portion is missing. The data show 100,000 to 150,000 clones, 90% seen once. The chain carries TRBV7-8 and TRBJ1-2; 7 nucleotides align to TRBD1. The sample consisted of peripheral blood, taken on day 0 of AZD1222 vaccination. The sequence derives from an adult in good health. The CDR3 is CASSPRDRAYYGYTF. CDR3 nucleotides: TGTGCCAGCAGCCCCCGGGACAGAGCCTACTATGGCTACACCTTC.